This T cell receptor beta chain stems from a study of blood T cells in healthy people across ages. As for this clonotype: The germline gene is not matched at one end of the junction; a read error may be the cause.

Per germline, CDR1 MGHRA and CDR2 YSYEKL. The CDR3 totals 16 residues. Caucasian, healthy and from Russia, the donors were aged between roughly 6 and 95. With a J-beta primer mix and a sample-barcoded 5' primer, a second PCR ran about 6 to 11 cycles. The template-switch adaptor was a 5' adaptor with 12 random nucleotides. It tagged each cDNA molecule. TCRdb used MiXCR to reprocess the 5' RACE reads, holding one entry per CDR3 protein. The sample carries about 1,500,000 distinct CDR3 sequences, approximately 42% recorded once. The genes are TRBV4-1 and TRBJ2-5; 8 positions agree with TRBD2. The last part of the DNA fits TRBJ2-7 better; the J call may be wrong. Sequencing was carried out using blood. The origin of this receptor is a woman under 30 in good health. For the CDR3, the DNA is TGCGCCAGCAGCCCCGGCCTAGCGGGTACCTCCCACGAGCAGTACTTC. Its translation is CASSPGLAGTSHEQYF.